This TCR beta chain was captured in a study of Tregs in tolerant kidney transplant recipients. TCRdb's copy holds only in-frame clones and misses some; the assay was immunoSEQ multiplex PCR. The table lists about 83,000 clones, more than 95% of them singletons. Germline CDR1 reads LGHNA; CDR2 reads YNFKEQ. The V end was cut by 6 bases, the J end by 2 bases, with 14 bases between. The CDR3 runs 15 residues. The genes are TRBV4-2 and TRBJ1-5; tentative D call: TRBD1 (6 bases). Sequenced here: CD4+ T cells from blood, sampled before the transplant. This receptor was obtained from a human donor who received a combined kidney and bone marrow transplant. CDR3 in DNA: TGTGCCAGCAGTGGGCAGGGGTTTGGCAATCAGCCCCAGCATTTT. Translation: CASSGQGFGNQPQHF.